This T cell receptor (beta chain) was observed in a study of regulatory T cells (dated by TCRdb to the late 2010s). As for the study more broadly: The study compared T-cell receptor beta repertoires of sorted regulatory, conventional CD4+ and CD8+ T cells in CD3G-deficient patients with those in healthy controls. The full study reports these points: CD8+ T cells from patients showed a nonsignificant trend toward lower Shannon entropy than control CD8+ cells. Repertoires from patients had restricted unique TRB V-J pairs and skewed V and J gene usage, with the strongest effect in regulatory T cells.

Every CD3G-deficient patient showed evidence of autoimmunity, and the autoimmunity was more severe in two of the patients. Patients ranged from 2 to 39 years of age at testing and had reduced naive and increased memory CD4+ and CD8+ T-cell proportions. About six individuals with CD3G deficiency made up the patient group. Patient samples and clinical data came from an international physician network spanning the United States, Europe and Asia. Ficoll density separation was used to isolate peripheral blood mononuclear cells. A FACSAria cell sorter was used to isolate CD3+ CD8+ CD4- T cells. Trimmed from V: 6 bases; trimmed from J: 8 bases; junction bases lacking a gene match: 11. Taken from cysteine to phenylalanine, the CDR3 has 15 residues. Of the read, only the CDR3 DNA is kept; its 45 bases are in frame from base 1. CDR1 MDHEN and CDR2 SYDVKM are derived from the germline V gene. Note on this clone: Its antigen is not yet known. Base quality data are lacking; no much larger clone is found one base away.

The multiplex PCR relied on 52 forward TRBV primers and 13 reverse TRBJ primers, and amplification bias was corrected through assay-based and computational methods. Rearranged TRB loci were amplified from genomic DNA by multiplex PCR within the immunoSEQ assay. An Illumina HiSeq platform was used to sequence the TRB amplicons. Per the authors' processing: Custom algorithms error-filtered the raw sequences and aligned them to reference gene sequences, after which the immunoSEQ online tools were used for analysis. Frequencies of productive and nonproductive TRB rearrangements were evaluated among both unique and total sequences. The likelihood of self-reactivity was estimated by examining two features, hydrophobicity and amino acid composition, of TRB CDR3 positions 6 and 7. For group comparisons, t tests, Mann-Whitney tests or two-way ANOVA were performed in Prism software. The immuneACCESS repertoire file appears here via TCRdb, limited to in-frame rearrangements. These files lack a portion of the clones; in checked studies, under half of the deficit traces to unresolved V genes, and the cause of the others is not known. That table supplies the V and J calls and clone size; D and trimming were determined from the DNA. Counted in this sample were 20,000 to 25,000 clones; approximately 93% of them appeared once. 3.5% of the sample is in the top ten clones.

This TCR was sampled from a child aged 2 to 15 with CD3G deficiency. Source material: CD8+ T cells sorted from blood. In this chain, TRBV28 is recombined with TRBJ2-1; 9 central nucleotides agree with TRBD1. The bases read TGTGCCAGCAGGCGGGGGACAGGGCAGGAAGATGAGCAGTTCTTC. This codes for CASRRGTGQEDEQFF.